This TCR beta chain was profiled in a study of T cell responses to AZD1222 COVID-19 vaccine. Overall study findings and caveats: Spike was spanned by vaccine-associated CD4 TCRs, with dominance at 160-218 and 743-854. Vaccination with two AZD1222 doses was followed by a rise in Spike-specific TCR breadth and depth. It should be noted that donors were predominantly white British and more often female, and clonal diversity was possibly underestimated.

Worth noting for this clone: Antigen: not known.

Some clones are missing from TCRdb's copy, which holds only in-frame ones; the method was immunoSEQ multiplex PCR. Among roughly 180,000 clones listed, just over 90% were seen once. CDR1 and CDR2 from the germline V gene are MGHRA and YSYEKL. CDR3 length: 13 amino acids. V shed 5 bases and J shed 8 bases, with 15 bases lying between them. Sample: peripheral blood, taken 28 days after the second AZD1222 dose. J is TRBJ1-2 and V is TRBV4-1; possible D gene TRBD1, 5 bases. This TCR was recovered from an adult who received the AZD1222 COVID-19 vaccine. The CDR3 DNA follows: TGCGCCAGCAGCTCAGACGTCCAGGGCGGCTACACCTTC. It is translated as CASSSDVQGGYTF.